This T cell receptor beta chain was sequenced in a study of blood T cell repertoires in COVID-19 (dated by TCRdb to 2020 to 2021). About the investigation overall: The collaborator samples originated in the United States, Italy and Spain and spanned the acute and convalescent phases of COVID-19. The prospective study material was composed of cDNA or gDNA derived from T cells, B-cell-depleted T cells, or PBMCs. Subjects who had been exposed to COVID-19, were actively infected with it, or had recovered from it provided the deeply sampled blood TCRbeta repertoires that made up the dataset. The repertoires were made available in a free public database intended to serve as a resource for research on the immune response to SARS-CoV-2. Samples were obtained from the ongoing ImmuneRACE study (first 160 participants) and from some 1,200 subjects provided by 6 global collaborators. Sample metadata almost always included a de-identified subject ID, COVID-19 status, age in years and sex. HLA class I and class II types, where available, came from metadata supplied by the sample provider rather than from assay-based typing. Paper-wide results and their limitations: The quantity of clinical and demographic metadata differed by source and by participant and was supplied without curation.

According to the germline V gene (reference sequence), CDR1 reads SEHNR and CDR2 reads FQNEAQ. Counted from cysteine to phenylalanine, this CDR3 has 14 amino acids. Only the CDR3 DNA stays, 42 bases, in frame from base 1. V is reduced by 2 bases and J by 0 bases, leaving a spacing of 6 bases between them. Another Seattle source contributed samples from volunteer blood donors who had recovered from COVID-19. The collaborating institutions used their own protocols to collect whole blood in K2EDTA tubes. For TCRbeta analysis, collaborators shipped samples in one of three forms: frozen whole blood, isolated PBMCs, or DNA extracted from either of those sample types. The immunoSEQ Assay, a bias-controlled multiplex PCR, was used to amplify TCRbeta CDR3 regions from genomic DNA. The paper's processing steps were these. The number of nucleated cells in each sample was estimated by amplification of reference gene primers within the assay. Sequence reads were collapsed and filtered to measure the absolute abundance of every unique TCRbeta CDR3 rearrangement. For each sample, productive Simpson clonality was calculated by taking the square root of Simpson's diversity index across productive rearrangements. In its TCRdb copy, this immuneACCESS table keeps in-frame sequences only and misses some clones. Where compared with another copy, unresolved V genes explain less than half of these, and the others have no known cause. V, J and clone size are those of that table, while D and trimming were read from the DNA. The table for this sample lists hundreds of thousands of clones; more than 75% of them were counted only once. The leading ten clones occupy approximately 6.2% of the sample.

Comment on this clone: What this receptor recognizes is not known. Per-nucleotide qualities are absent, and no much larger clonotype sits a single base away.

The sequenced material came from peripheral blood. The TCR originated in a man aged 60 to 75 who had recovered from COVID-19. The chain uses TRBV7-9 and TRBJ2-3, with TRBD1 perhaps the D gene, on 6 matching bases. The sequenced DNA is TGTGCCAGCAGCTTAACAGGGAGCACAGATACGCAGTATTTT. Translated, this gives CASSLTGSTDTQYF.